In this sample, the clone carrying this T cell receptor beta chain turned up many times. As yet, its antigen is unknown. The sample originates from a study of T cell repertoires in cytomegalovirus infection. About the research overall: The authors relied on CMV epitopes, both recently identified HLA-C-restricted and well-studied HLA-B-restricted.

TCRdb re-called the reads with MiXCR, one entry per CDR3 protein. The table has over 250,000 distinct CDR3 sequences, approximately 22% seen once. V lost 3 bases, J lost 7 bases, and 10 bases lay in between. Germline CDR1 is MNHNS and CDR2 is SASEGT. The CDR3 runs 14 residues. This sample comprised cultured PBMCs, obtained from culture after CMV antigen stimulation. This chain links TRBV6-1 with TRBJ1-6, with D perhaps TRBD1 (5 bases). This TCR was recovered from a human donor in good health (CMV status not recorded). Some clones in this sample may be carry-over from other donors' samples. The CDR3 sequence: CASSEEQENSPLHF. The CDR3 DNA reads TGTGCCAGCAGTGAGGAACAGGAAAATTCACCCCTCCACTTT.